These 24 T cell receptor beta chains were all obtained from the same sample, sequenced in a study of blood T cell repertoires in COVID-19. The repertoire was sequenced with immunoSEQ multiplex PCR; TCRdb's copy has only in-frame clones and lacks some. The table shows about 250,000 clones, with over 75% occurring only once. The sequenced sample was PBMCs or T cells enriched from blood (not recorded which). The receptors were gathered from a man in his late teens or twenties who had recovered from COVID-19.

CDR3 DNA sequence: TGTGCCAGCAGTTTATTTTCCGAGGATCAGCCCCAGCATTTT. Protein product: CASSLFSEDQPQHF. The V and J genes are TRBV27 and TRBJ1-5; no reliable D call. Trimming removed 1 base at V and 5 bases at J, with 9 bases between. This CDR3 is 14 amino acids long. Germline-derived CDR1 and CDR2 are MNHEY and SMNVEV (reference sequence).

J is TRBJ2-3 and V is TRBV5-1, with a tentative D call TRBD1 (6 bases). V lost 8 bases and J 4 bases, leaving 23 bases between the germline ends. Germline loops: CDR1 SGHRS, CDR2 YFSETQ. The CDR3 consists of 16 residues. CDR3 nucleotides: TGCGCCAGTTCCATGCTAACAAGGGGGTCGGCAGATACGCAGTATTTT. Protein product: CASSMLTRGSADTQYF.

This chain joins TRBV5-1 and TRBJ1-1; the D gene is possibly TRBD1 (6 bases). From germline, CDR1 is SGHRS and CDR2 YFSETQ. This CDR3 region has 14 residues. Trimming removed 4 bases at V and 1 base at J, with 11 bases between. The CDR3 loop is CASSRQGTNTEAFF. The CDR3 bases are TGCGCCAGCAGCAGGCAGGGGACGAACACTGAAGCTTTCTTT. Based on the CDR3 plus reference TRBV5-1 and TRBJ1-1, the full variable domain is KAGVTQTPRYLIKTRGQQVTLSCSPISGHRSVSWYQQTPGQGLQFLFEYFSETQRNKGNFPGRFSGRQFSNSRSEMNVSTLELGDSALYLCASSRQGTNTEAFFGQGTRLTVV.

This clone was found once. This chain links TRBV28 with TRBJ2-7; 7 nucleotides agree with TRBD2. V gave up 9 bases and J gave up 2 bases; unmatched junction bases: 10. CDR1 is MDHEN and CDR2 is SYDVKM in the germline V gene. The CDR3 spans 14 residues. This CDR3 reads CASAGGRAAYEQYF. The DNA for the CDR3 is TGTGCCAGTGCGGGTGGGAGGGCAGCCTACGAGCAGTACTTC.

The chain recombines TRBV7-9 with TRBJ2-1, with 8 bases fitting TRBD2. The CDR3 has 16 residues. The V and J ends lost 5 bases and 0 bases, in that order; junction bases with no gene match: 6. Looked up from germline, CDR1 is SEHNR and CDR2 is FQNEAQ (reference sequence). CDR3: CASSDRGGSSYNEQFF. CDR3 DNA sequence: TGTGCCAGCAGCGACCGGGGGGGAAGCTCCTACAATGAGCAGTTCTTC.

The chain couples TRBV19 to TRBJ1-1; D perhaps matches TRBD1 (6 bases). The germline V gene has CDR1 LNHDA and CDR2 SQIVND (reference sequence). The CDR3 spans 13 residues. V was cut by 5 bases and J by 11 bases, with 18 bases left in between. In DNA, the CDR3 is TGTGCCAGTAGTCGACAGGACGATCGGGATGCTTTCTTT. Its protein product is CASSRQDDRDAFF.

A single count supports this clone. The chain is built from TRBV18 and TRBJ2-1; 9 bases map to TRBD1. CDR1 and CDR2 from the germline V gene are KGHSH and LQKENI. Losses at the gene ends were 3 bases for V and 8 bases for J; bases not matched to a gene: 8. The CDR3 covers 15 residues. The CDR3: CASSPRQGGLDEQFF. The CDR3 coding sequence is TGTGCCAGCTCACCTCGACAGGGGGGGCTCGATGAGCAGTTCTTC.

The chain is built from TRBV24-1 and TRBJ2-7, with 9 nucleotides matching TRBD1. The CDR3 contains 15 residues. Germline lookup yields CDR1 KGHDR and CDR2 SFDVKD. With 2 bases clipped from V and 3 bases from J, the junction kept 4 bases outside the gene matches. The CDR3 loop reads CATSDSGTGNYEQYF. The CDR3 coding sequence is TGTGCCACCAGTGATTCCGGGACAGGGAACTACGAGCAGTACTTC.

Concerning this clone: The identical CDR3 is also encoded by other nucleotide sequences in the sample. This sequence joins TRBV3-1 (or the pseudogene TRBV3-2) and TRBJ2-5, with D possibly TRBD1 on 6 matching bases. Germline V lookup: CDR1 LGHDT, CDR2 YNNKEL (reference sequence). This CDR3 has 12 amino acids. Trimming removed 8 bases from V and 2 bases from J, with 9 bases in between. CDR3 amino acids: CASRDKQETQYF. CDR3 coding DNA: TGTGCCAGCCGGGACAAGCAAGAGACCCAGTACTTC.

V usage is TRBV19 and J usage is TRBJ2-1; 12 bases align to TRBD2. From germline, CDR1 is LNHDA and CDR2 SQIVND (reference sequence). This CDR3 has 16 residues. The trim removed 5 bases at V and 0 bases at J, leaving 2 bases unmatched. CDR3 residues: CASSASGRASYNEQFF. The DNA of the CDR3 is TGTGCCAGTAGTGCTAGCGGGAGGGCCTCCTACAATGAGCAGTTCTTC. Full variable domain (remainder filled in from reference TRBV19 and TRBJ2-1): DGGITQSPKYLFRKEGQNVTLSCEQNLNHDAMYWYRQDPGQGLRLIYYSQIVNDFQKGDIAEGYSVSREKKESFPLTVTSAQKNPTAFYLCASSASGRASYNEQFFGPGTRLTVL.

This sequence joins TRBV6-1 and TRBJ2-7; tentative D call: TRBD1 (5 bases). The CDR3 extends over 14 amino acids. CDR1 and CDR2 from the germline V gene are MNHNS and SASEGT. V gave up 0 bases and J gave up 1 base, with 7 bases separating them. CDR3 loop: CASSEAGASYEQYF. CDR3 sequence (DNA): TGTGCCAGCAGTGAAGCTGGGGCTTCCTACGAGCAGTACTTC.

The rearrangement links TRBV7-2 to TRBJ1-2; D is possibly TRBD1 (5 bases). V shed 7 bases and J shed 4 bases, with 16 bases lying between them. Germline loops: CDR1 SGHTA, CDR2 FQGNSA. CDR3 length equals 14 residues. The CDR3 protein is CASTPGWSAYGYTF. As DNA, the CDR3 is TGTGCCAGCACCCCAGGGTGGTCAGCCTATGGCTACACCTTC. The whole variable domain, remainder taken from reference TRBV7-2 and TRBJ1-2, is GAGVSQSPSNKVTEKGKDVELRCDPISGHTALYWYRQSLGQGLEFLIYFQGNSAPDKSGLPSDRFSAERTGGSVSTLTIQRTQQEDSAVYLCASTPGWSAYGYTFGSGTRLTVV.

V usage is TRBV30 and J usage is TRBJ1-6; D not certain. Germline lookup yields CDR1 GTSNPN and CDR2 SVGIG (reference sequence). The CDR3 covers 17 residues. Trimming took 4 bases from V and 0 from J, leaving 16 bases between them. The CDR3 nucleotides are TGTGCCTGGACTGGAGCCCCGGGGAGCTCCTATAATTCACCCCTCCACTTT. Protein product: CAWTGAPGSSYNSPLHF.

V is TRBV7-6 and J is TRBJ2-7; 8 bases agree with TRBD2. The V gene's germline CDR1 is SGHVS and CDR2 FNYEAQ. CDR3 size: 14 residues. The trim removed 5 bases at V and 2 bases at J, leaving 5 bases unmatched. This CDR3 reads CASSQSGRAYEQYF. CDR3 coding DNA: TGTGCCAGCAGCCAGAGCGGGAGAGCCTACGAGCAGTACTTC.

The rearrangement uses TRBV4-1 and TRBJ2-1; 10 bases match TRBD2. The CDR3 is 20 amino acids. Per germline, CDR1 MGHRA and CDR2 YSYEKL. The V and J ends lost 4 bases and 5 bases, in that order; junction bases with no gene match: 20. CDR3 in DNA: TGCGCCAGCAGCCTTCGGGAGGGTAGCGGGGGGCCTCGTCGAGACAATGAGCAGTTCTTC. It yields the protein CASSLREGSGGPRRDNEQFF.

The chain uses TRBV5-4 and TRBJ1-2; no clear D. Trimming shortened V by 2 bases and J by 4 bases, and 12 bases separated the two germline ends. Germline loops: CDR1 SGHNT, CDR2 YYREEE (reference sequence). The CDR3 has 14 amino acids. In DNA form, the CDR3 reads TGTGCCAGCAGCTTATTAGGAGACGTCTATGGCTACACCTTC. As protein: CASSLLGDVYGYTF.

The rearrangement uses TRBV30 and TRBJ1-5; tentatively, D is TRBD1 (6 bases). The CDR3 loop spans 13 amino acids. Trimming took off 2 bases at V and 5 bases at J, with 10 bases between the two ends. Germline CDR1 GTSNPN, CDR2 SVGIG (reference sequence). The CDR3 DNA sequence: TGTGCCTGGAGTAGGGCAGGGGATCAGCCCCAGCATTTT. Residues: CAWSRAGDQPQHF.

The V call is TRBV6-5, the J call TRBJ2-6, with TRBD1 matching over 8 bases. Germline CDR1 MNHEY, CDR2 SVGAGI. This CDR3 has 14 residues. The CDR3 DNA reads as TGTGCAGGGACAGGAGGGCCCGGGGCCAACGTCCTGACTTTC. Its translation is CAGTGGPGANVLTF.

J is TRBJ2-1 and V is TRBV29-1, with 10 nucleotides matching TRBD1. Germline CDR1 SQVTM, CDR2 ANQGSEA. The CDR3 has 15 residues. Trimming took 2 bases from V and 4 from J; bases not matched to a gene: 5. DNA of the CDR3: TGCAGCGTTGAACCGGGACAGGGGTTTTACAATGAGCAGTTCTTC. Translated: CSVEPGQGFYNEQFF.

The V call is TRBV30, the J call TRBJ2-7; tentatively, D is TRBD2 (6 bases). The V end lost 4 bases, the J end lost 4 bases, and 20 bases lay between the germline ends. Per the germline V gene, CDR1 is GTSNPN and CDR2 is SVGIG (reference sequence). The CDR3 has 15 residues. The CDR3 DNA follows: TGTGCCTGGAATCGCCCCGCTAGCGCCTTATACGAGCAGTACTTC. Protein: CAWNRPASALYEQYF. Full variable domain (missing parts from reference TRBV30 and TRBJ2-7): SQTIHQWPATLVQPVGSPLSLECTVEGTSNPNLYWYRQAAGRGLQLLFYSVGIGQISSEVPQNLSASRPQDRQFILSSKKLLLSDSGFYLCAWNRPASALYEQYFGPGTRLTVT.

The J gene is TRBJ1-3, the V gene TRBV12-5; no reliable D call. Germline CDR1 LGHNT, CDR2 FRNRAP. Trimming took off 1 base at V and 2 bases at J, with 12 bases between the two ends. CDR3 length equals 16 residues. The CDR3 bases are TGTGCTAGTGGTTTGGCCTTCGGAGAGACTGGAAACACCATATATTTT. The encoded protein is CASGLAFGETGNTIYF. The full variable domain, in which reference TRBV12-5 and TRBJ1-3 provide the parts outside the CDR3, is DARVTQTPRHKVTEMGQEVTMRCQPILGHNTVFWYRQTMMQGLELLAYFRNRAPLDDSGMPKDRFSAEMPDATLATLKIQPSEPRDSAVYFCASGLAFGETGNTIYFGEGSWLTVV.

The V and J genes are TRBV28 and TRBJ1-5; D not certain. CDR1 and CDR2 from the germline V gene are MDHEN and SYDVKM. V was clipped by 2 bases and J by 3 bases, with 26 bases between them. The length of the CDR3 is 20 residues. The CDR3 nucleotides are TGTGCCAGCAGTTTACTCGACAAGAAAGACACCACTCTCTACAATCAGCCCCAGCATTTT. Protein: CASSLLDKKDTTLYNQPQHF.

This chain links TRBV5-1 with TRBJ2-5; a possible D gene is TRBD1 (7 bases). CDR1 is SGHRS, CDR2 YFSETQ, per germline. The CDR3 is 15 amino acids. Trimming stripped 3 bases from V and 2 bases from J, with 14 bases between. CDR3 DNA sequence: TGCGCCAGCAGCTATCAGGGGGGAGGTCAAGAGACCCAGTACTTC. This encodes CASSYQGGGQETQYF.

CDR3 DNA sequence: TGTGCCAGCAGTGAGGGGACAGCTGACGGCTACACCTTC. Encoded protein: CASSEGTADGYTF. The chain employs TRBV25-1 and TRBJ1-2; 7 bases align to TRBD1. Trimming took 3 bases from V and 8 from J; bases not matched to a gene: 6. CDR3 length equals 13 residues. Germline V CDR1 and CDR2: MGHDK, SYGVNS.